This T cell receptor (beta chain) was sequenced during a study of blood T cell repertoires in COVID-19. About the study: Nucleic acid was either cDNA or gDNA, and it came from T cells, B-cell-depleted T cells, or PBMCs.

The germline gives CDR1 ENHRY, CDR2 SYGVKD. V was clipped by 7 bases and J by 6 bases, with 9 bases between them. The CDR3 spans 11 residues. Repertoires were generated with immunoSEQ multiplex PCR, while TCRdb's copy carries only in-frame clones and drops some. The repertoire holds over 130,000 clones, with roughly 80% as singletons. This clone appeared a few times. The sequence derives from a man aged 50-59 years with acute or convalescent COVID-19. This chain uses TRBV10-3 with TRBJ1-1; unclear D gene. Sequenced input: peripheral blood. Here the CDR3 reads CAITGGSEAFF. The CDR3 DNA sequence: TGTGCCATCACGGGAGGCTCTGAAGCTTTCTTT.